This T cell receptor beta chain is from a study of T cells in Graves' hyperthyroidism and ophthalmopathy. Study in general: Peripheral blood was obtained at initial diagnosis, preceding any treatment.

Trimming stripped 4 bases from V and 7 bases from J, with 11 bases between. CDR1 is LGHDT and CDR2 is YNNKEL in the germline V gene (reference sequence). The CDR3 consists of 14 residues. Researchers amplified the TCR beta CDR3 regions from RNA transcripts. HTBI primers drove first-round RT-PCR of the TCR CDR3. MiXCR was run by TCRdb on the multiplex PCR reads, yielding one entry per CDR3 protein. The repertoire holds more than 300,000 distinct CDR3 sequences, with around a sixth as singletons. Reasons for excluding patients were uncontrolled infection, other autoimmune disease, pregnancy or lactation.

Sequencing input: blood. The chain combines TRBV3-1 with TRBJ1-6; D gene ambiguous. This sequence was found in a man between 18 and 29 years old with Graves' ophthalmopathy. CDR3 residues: CASSPQVVNSPLHF. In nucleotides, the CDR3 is TGTGCCAGCAGCCCCCAGGTAGTGAATTCACCCCTCCACTTT.